The 22 T cell receptor beta chains presented below share a single source sample, sequenced in a study of blood T cell repertoires in COVID-19. Assay: immunoSEQ multiplex PCR; the TCRdb copy retains only in-frame clones and omits some. The table lists a few hundred thousand clones, about 90% of them singletons, with around 1.3% in the top ten. Source material: peripheral blood. These receptors all come from a man between 35 and 55 years old with acute or convalescent COVID-19.

The rearrangement uses TRBV4-3 and TRBJ1-4; D gene unclear. Per the germline V gene, CDR1 is LGHNA and CDR2 is YSLEER. The CDR3 consists of 18 residues. V was clipped by 1 base and J by 8 bases, with 23 bases between them. The CDR3: CASSQGMSPTSLGEKLFF. CDR3 DNA sequence: TGCGCCAGCAGCCAAGGGATGTCTCCGACTTCCCTCGGGGAAAAACTGTTTTTT.

This clone was detected only a few times. This chain links TRBV3-1 (or the pseudogene TRBV3-2) with TRBJ1-1; D is unclear. V lost 5 bases to trimming and J lost 6 bases, with 16 bases between them. CDR3 size: 14 residues. Per germline, CDR1 LGHDT and CDR2 YNNKEL (reference sequence). CDR3 nucleotide sequence: TGTGCCAGCAGCGTCACTGTTTTGGTCCCTGAAGCTTTCTTT. It translates to CASSVTVLVPEAFF.

This chain connects TRBV6-5 to TRBJ1-2, with D perhaps TRBD1 (5 bases). Trimming took off 5 bases at V and 12 bases at J, with 16 bases between the two ends. CDR1 MNHEY and CDR2 SVGAGI come from the germline V gene. There are 12 residues in the CDR3. CDR3 bases: TGTGCCAGCAGTACCCCCGGGGGAAGCCACACCTTC. Amino acids: CASSTPGGSHTF.

The chain is built from TRBV5-1 and TRBJ2-7; perhaps TRBD1 as D (5 bases). Trimming pared 2 bases from V and 2 bases from J, leaving 14 bases between. This CDR3 is built from 15 residues. From germline, CDR1 is SGHRS and CDR2 YFSETQ. The CDR3 sequence is CASSLDAQGPYEQYF. The CDR3 region has the DNA TGCGCCAGCAGCTTAGATGCCCAGGGCCCCTACGAGCAGTACTTC. The full variable domain, in which reference TRBV5-1 and TRBJ2-7 provide the parts outside the CDR3, is KAGVTQTPRYLIKTRGQQVTLSCSPISGHRSVSWYQQTPGQGLQFLFEYFSETQRNKGNFPGRFSGRQFSNSRSEMNVSTLELGDSALYLCASSLDAQGPYEQYFGPGTRLTVT.

The chain carries TRBV28 and TRBJ1-2, with a tentative D call TRBD1 (6 bases). The V gene's germline CDR1 is MDHEN and CDR2 SYDVKM. V was shortened by 5 bases and J by 5 bases, with 15 bases between the two germline ends. The length of the CDR3 is 14 residues. The CDR3 nucleotides are TGTGCCAGCAGTGCCCCGGGACAATATTATGGCTACACCTTC. Its protein is CASSAPGQYYGYTF.

The V and J genes are TRBV4-1 and TRBJ2-7, with a tentative D call TRBD1 (7 bases). This CDR3 is 15 amino acids long. The V end was cut by 0 bases, the J end by 4 bases, with 13 bases between. Germline CDR1 and CDR2: MGHRA and YSYEKL. The CDR3 here is CASSQDGQGGYEQYF. The DNA of the CDR3 is TGCGCCAGCAGCCAAGATGGGCAGGGGGGTTACGAGCAGTACTTC.

This clone was seen only once. The chain combines TRBV19 with TRBJ1-6, with D perhaps TRBD1 (5 bases). The germline V gene has CDR1 LNHDA and CDR2 SQIVND (reference sequence). The V end was cut by 3 bases, the J end by 6 bases, with 12 bases between. The CDR3 has 15 amino acids. The CDR3 here is CASSMQGLSNSPLHF. In nucleotides, the CDR3 is TGTGCCAGTAGTATGCAGGGCTTATCTAATTCACCCCTCCACTTT.

Worth noting for this clone: The sample contains more than one DNA sequence encoding this CDR3. V usage is TRBV11-2 and J usage is TRBJ1-4; D is possibly TRBD1 (5 bases). Per the germline V gene, CDR1 is SGHAT and CDR2 is FQNNGV. This CDR3 has 14 residues. Trimming stripped 5 bases from V and 4 bases from J, with 11 bases between. The chain's CDR3 is CASSLGTGNEKLFF. The CDR3 nucleotides read TGTGCCAGCAGCCTGGGGACTGGTAATGAAAAACTGTTTTTT.

This sequence joins TRBV6-4 and TRBJ1-1; D possibly corresponds to TRBD1 (5 bases). The ends were cut back, 6 bases at V and 1 base at J, with 12 bases in the middle. Germline V CDR1 and CDR2: MRHNA, SNTAGT. The CDR3 runs 14 residues. This CDR3 is CASSRESRNTEAFF. CDR3 DNA: TGTGCCAGCAGCAGGGAATCACGGAACACTGAAGCTTTCTTT.

The V gene is TRBV27, the J gene TRBJ1-2; tentative D call: TRBD1 (5 bases). Germline V gives CDR1 MNHEY, CDR2 SMNVEV (reference sequence). V was cut by 5 bases and J by 6 bases, with 16 bases left in between. The CDR3 totals 14 residues. DNA for the CDR3: TGTGCCAGCAGTCCCTCGGGGGTTAGGAATGGCTACACCTTC. It codes for CASSPSGVRNGYTF.

The rearrangement links TRBV28 to TRBJ1-1; TRBD1 matches 7 bases. Germline assignment: CDR1 MDHEN and CDR2 SYDVKM. Trimming removed 3 bases from V and 4 bases from J; junction bases left unmatched: 5. The CDR3 totals 14 residues. CDR3 residues: CASSFGRGSTEAFF. Written as DNA, the CDR3 is TGTGCCAGCAGTTTCGGCAGGGGGAGCACTGAAGCTTTCTTT.

The chain is built from TRBV18 and TRBJ1-1; TRBD1 might be the D (6 bases). Germline lookup yields CDR1 KGHSH and CDR2 LQKENI. This CDR3 contains 16 residues. The V and J ends lost 2 bases and 1 base respectively, with 14 bases between them. CDR3 loop: CASSPSLTGKNTEAFF. DNA of the CDR3: TGTGCCAGCTCACCATCCCTAACAGGGAAGAACACTGAAGCTTTCTTT.

The chain recombines TRBV6-5 with TRBJ1-4, with 8 positions matching TRBD1. CDR1 MNHEY and CDR2 SVGAGI come from the germline V gene. V shed 2 bases and J 5 bases; nucleotides not matched to a gene: 1. CDR3 length: 14 residues. As DNA, the CDR3 is TGTGCCAGCAGTTACGGGACAGGCAATGAAAAACTGTTTTTT. Protein: CASSYGTGNEKLFF.

The rearrangement joins TRBV29-1 to TRBJ1-2; a possible D gene is TRBD1 (6 bases). The ends were cut back, 3 bases at V and 4 bases at J, with 12 bases in the middle. Germline assignment: CDR1 SQVTM and CDR2 ANQGSEA. The CDR3 contains 13 residues. CDR3 in DNA: TGCAGCGTTGAGGGGGCATCCGTCTATGGCTACACCTTC. Its translation: CSVEGASVYGYTF.

This rearrangement joins TRBV7-9 to TRBJ2-5; 7 bases match TRBD2. Germline CDR1 and CDR2: SEHNR and FQNEAQ (reference sequence). J was trimmed by 4 bases and V by 2 bases; bases with no gene match: 10. This CDR3 has 16 amino acids. The CDR3 is CASSLLRGRGRETQYF. CDR3 in DNA: TGTGCCAGCAGCTTACTTCGAGGGAGGGGACGAGAGACCCAGTACTTC.

This clone was seen just once. This sequence joins TRBV7-2 and TRBJ2-1; 11 nucleotides line up with TRBD2. V lost 3 bases, J lost 4 bases, and 2 bases stayed unmatched. CDR3 length equals 15 residues. The germline gives CDR1 SGHTA, CDR2 FQGNSA. CDR3 DNA sequence: TGTGCCAGCAGCTTGGGGACTAGCGGATACAATGAGCAGTTCTTC. This gives the protein CASSLGTSGYNEQFF. Together with reference TRBV7-2 and TRBJ2-1, the CDR3 gives the full variable domain: GAGVSQSPSNKVTEKGKDVELRCDPISGHTALYWYRQSLGQGLEFLIYFQGNSAPDKSGLPSDRFSAERTGGSVSTLTIQRTQQEDSAVYLCASSLGTSGYNEQFFGPGTRLTVL.

The gene calls are TRBV6-5 and TRBJ1-2; 7 positions agree with TRBD1. Germline trimming cut 4 bases from V and 4 bases from J; bases unmatched to any gene: 3. Germline loops: CDR1 MNHEY, CDR2 SVGAGI. This CDR3 comprises 13 residues. The CDR3 sequence is CASSSTGIYGYTF. The DNA for the CDR3 is TGTGCCAGCAGTTCGACAGGGATCTATGGCTACACCTTC.

V and J are TRBV9 and TRBJ2-3; 10 bases align to TRBD2. V shed 2 bases, J shed 3 bases, and the junction held 3 bases outside the gene matches. Per germline, CDR1 SGDLS and CDR2 YYNGEE. The CDR3 contains 15 residues. CDR3 coding DNA: TGTGCCAGCAGCGTTTTAGCGGGAGGTACAGATACGCAGTATTTT. It yields the protein CASSVLAGGTDTQYF.

The genes are TRBV6-1 and TRBJ1-3, with no clear D. V was trimmed by 3 bases and J by 5 bases, leaving 5 bases between them. This CDR3 has 12 amino acids. Germline values: CDR1 MNHNS, CDR2 SASEGT. CDR3 region: CASSDSRNTIYF. DNA of the CDR3: TGTGCCAGCAGTGATTCTAGAAACACCATATATTTT.

This clone was seen a single time. The genes are TRBV19 and TRBJ2-7; perhaps TRBD1 as D (6 bases). Germline lookup yields CDR1 LNHDA and CDR2 SQIVND (reference sequence). The CDR3 has 14 residues. V lost 10 bases and J 0 bases, leaving 16 bases between the germline ends. CDR3 region: CATREDSPSYEQYF. DNA for the CDR3: TGTGCCACCCGAGAGGACAGCCCCTCCTACGAGCAGTACTTC.

This chain connects TRBV10-3 to TRBJ2-1; 8 bases are shared with TRBD2. J lost 3 bases, V lost 6 bases, and 7 bases had no gene match. Germline V gene data show CDR1 as ENHRY and CDR2 as SYGVKD. The CDR3 sequence is 15 residues long. The CDR3 reads CAISGSGSNYNEQFF. CDR3 DNA sequence: TGTGCCATCAGCGGAAGCGGGAGTAACTACAATGAGCAGTTCTTC.

The rearrangement joins TRBV28 to TRBJ2-3; perhaps TRBD1 as D (5 bases). The CDR3 length is 15 residues. The V end was cut by 2 bases, the J end by 2 bases, with 11 bases between. Germline values: CDR1 MDHEN, CDR2 SYDVKM. The CDR3 DNA reads TGTGCCAGCAGTTTAGGGCAGGGTCCCACAGATACGCAGTATTTT. Encoded protein: CASSLGQGPTDTQYF.